Listed below are T cell receptor beta chains from one sample, sequenced in a study of response to subunit inactivated influenza vaccine. TCRdb reanalysed the RT-PCR reads using MiXCR and keeps one entry per CDR3 protein. Among 500,000 or so distinct CDR3 sequences listed, approximately 11% were seen once. The sequencing used PBMCs from blood, collected 40 to 50 days after vaccination. These receptors were obtained from a man aged 50 or older who received an inactivated influenza vaccine. The CDR3 runs from the conserved cysteine through the conserved F or W. The order of the fields is J gene, clone size, V gene, D gene, CDR3 protein, CDR3 DNA. D genes are given only for firm matches. The size of a clone is reported for some rows only, either as once, few or many, or as a class for expanded clones.

j_gene: TRBJ2-1; abundance: few; v_gene: TRBV5-5; d_gene: .; CDR3aa: CASSLAPSVQFF; CDR3nt: TGTGCCAGCAGCTTGGCCCCTAGCGTGCAGTTCTTC
j_gene: TRBJ1-1; abundance: few; v_gene: TRBV12-3/TRBV12-4; d_gene: .; CDR3aa: CASSFSGRTEAFF; CDR3nt: TGTGCCAGCAGTTTTTCAGGACGCACTGAAGCTTTCTTT
j_gene: TRBJ2-7; abundance: few; v_gene: TRBV7-9; d_gene: .; CDR3aa: CASSGGSYIYEQYF; CDR3nt: TGTGCCAGCAGCGGCGGCTCTTACATCTACGAGCAGTACTTC
j_gene: TRBJ1-2; abundance: few; v_gene: TRBV5-1; d_gene: .; CDR3aa: CASSLDGGLYGYTF; CDR3nt: TGCGCCAGCAGCTTGGATGGGGGGCTGTATGGCTACACCTTC
j_gene: TRBJ2-1; abundance: many; v_gene: TRBV4-3; d_gene: TRBD2; CDR3aa: CASSQDLFLAGGREQFF; CDR3nt: TGCGCCAGCAGCCAAGATCTTTTTCTAGCGGGAGGACGGGAGCAGTTCTTC
j_gene: TRBJ2-5; abundance: many; v_gene: TRBV29-1; d_gene: .; CDR3aa: CSATNLPRAQETQYF; CDR3nt: TGCAGCGCTACCAACCTCCCCAGGGCGCAAGAGACCCAGTACTTC
j_gene: TRBJ2-1; abundance: few; v_gene: TRBV7-2; d_gene: .; CDR3aa: CASRPPIAARSYNEQFF; CDR3nt: TGTGCCAGCAGACCTCCCATAGCGGCCCGCTCCTACAATGAGCAGTTCTTC
j_gene: TRBJ1-1; abundance: many; v_gene: TRBV6-5; d_gene: .; CDR3aa: CASSYSWNTEAFF; CDR3nt: TGTGCCAGCAGTTACTCCTGGAACACTGAAGCTTTCTTT
j_gene: TRBJ2-7; abundance: .; v_gene: TRBV27; d_gene: .; CDR3aa: CASAYRGPTYEQYF; CDR3nt: TGTGCCAGCGCCTACCGCGGACCAACCTACGAGCAGTACTTC
j_gene: TRBJ2-1; abundance: .; v_gene: TRBV20-1; d_gene: TRBD1; CDR3aa: CSARGGTVWDNEQFF; CDR3nt: TGCAGTGCTAGAGGAGGGACAGTATGGGACAATGAGCAGTTCTTC
j_gene: TRBJ2-7; abundance: few; v_gene: TRBV28; d_gene: .; CDR3aa: CASTMVGAPYEQYF; CDR3nt: TGTGCCAGCACTATGGTGGGGGCACCATACGAGCAGTACTTC
j_gene: TRBJ2-1; abundance: .; v_gene: TRBV6-1; d_gene: .; CDR3aa: CASRKTLLMYNEQFF; CDR3nt: TGTGCCAGCAGAAAGACACTTTTGATGTACAATGAGCAGTTCTTC
j_gene: TRBJ2-1; abundance: .; v_gene: TRBV5-1; d_gene: TRBD2; CDR3aa: CASSLLASGRMNEQFF; CDR3nt: TGCGCCAGCAGCTTGTTGGCTAGCGGGAGGATGAATGAGCAGTTCTTC
j_gene: TRBJ1-4; abundance: few; v_gene: TRBV15; d_gene: .; CDR3aa: CATSRDLNRELFF; CDR3nt: TGTGCCACCAGCAGAGATCTCAACCGGGAACTGTTTTTT
j_gene: TRBJ2-1; abundance: many; v_gene: TRBV29-1; d_gene: .; CDR3aa: CSVAGIPGNEQFF; CDR3nt: TGCAGCGTGGCCGGGATCCCGGGTAATGAGCAGTTCTTC
j_gene: TRBJ2-7; abundance: .; v_gene: TRBV6-5; d_gene: TRBD2; CDR3aa: CGSGDRNYEQYF; CDR3nt: TGTGGCAGCGGGGACCGAAACTACGAGCAGTACTTC
j_gene: TRBJ1-1; abundance: few; v_gene: TRBV12-3/TRBV12-4; d_gene: .; CDR3aa: CASSQFRGMNTEAFF; CDR3nt: TGTGCCAGCAGTCAGTTCAGGGGTATGAACACTGAAGCTTTCTTT
j_gene: TRBJ2-2; abundance: .; v_gene: TRBV4-1; d_gene: TRBD1; CDR3aa: CASSRDRAVAGELFF; CDR3nt: TGCGCCAGCAGCCGGGACAGGGCGGTGGCCGGGGAGCTGTTTTTT
j_gene: TRBJ2-3; abundance: few; v_gene: TRBV6-5; d_gene: .; CDR3aa: CASSYTGTSTDTQYF; CDR3nt: TGTGCCAGCAGTTACACCGGGACTAGCACAGATACGCAGTATTTT
j_gene: TRBJ1-2; abundance: many; v_gene: TRBV6-1; d_gene: TRBD1; CDR3aa: CASRTAGQAYGYTF; CDR3nt: TGTGCCAGCAGGACTGCGGGACAGGCATATGGCTACACCTTC
j_gene: TRBJ2-1; abundance: .; v_gene: TRBV24-1; d_gene: TRBD2; CDR3aa: CATSDGGWNNEQFF; CDR3nt: TGTGCCACCAGTGACGGGGGGTGGAACAATGAGCAGTTCTTC
j_gene: TRBJ2-2; abundance: .; v_gene: TRBV4-3; d_gene: TRBD2; CDR3aa: CASSQWVQGGTSGTGELFF; CDR3nt: TGCGCCAGCAGCCAATGGGTACAGGGTGGGACTAGCGGGACCGGGGAGCTGTTTTTT
j_gene: TRBJ2-7; abundance: many; v_gene: TRBV6-1; d_gene: TRBD2; CDR3aa: CASTDGRDENEQYF; CDR3nt: TGTGCCAGCACCGACGGGAGGGACGAGAACGAGCAGTACTTC
j_gene: TRBJ2-5; abundance: many; v_gene: TRBV20-1; d_gene: .; CDR3aa: CSVPSAGMPETQYF; CDR3nt: TGCAGTGTCCCCTCGGCGGGGATGCCAGAGACCCAGTACTTC
j_gene: TRBJ1-1; abundance: many; v_gene: TRBV20-1; d_gene: .; CDR3aa: CSASRGVNTEAFF; CDR3nt: TGCAGTGCTAGCAGGGGAGTGAACACTGAAGCTTTCTTT
j_gene: TRBJ2-1; abundance: many; v_gene: TRBV12-3/TRBV12-4; d_gene: .; CDR3aa: CASSQSGSSYNEQFF; CDR3nt: TGTGCCAGCAGTCAGAGCGGTAGCTCCTACAATGAGCAGTTCTTC
j_gene: TRBJ1-1; abundance: many; v_gene: TRBV6-5; d_gene: .; CDR3aa: CASVRNTEAFF; CDR3nt: TGTGCCAGCGTGAGGAACACTGAAGCTTTCTTT
j_gene: TRBJ2-7; abundance: .; v_gene: TRBV15; d_gene: .; CDR3aa: CATSVGAPGEQYF; CDR3nt: TGTGCCACCAGCGTCGGGGCTCCGGGGGAGCAGTACTTC
j_gene: TRBJ2-1; abundance: many; v_gene: TRBV15; d_gene: TRBD2; CDR3aa: CATSTGLAGGKEQFF; CDR3nt: TGTGCCACCAGCACCGGACTAGCGGGGGGCAAGGAGCAGTTCTTC
j_gene: TRBJ2-5; abundance: few; v_gene: TRBV6-2/TRBV6-3; d_gene: .; CDR3aa: CASSYEFGLEETQYF; CDR3nt: TGTGCCAGCAGTTACGAGTTCGGTCTGGAAGAGACCCAGTACTTC
j_gene: TRBJ2-2; abundance: .; v_gene: TRBV24-1; d_gene: TRBD2; CDR3aa: CATSPGRGPTGELFF; CDR3nt: TGTGCCACCAGTCCCGGGAGGGGACCCACCGGGGAGCTGTTTTTT
j_gene: TRBJ2-5; abundance: many; v_gene: TRBV7-2; d_gene: TRBD2; CDR3aa: CASSLFAGGETQYF; CDR3nt: TGTGCCAGCAGCTTGTTCGCGGGGGGCGAGACCCAGTACTTC
j_gene: TRBJ1-2; abundance: .; v_gene: TRBV20-1; d_gene: .; CDR3aa: CSARGGGWGYTF; CDR3nt: TGCAGTGCTAGAGGGGGGGGCTGGGGCTACACCTTC
j_gene: TRBJ2-7; abundance: .; v_gene: TRBV7-2; d_gene: .; CDR3aa: CASSTWLMADEQYF; CDR3nt: TGTGCCAGCAGCACCTGGTTGATGGCAGACGAACAGTACTTC
j_gene: TRBJ1-5; abundance: many; v_gene: TRBV15; d_gene: .; CDR3aa: CATSRLGGNQPQHF; CDR3nt: TGTGCCACCTCACGGTTAGGGGGCAATCAGCCCCAGCATTTT
j_gene: TRBJ1-1; abundance: .; v_gene: TRBV11-1; d_gene: .; CDR3aa: CASSLIGGLKAFF; CDR3nt: TGTGCCAGCAGCCTGATTGGGGGTCTGAAAGCTTTCTTT
j_gene: TRBJ2-4; abundance: .; v_gene: TRBV12-3/TRBV12-4; d_gene: TRBD2; CDR3aa: CASSTRTSAKNIQYF; CDR3nt: TGTGCCAGCAGCACCAGGACTAGCGCCAAAAACATTCAGTACTTC
j_gene: TRBJ2-1; abundance: few; v_gene: TRBV13; d_gene: TRBD2; CDR3aa: CASSLPGGLYNEQFF; CDR3nt: TGTGCCAGCAGCTTACCGGGGGGGTTATACAATGAGCAGTTCTTC
j_gene: TRBJ2-7; abundance: .; v_gene: TRBV5-1; d_gene: .; CDR3aa: CASSQKFGSLTYEQYF; CDR3nt: TGCGCCAGCAGCCAAAAGTTCGGGAGTTTAACTTACGAGCAGTACTTC
j_gene: TRBJ1-4; abundance: .; v_gene: TRBV7-9; d_gene: TRBD1; CDR3aa: CASSSDRRGEKLFF; CDR3nt: TGTGCCAGCAGCTCGGACAGGCGGGGTGAAAAACTGTTTTTT
j_gene: TRBJ2-7; abundance: once; v_gene: TRBV6-1; d_gene: TRBD1; CDR3aa: CASSESETGDGQYF; CDR3nt: TGTGCCAGCAGTGAATCCGAGACAGGGGACGGGCAGTACTTC
j_gene: TRBJ2-7; abundance: many; v_gene: TRBV5-1; d_gene: TRBD1; CDR3aa: CASSHGQGAYEQYF; CDR3nt: TGCGCCAGCAGCCACGGACAGGGAGCCTACGAGCAGTACTTC
j_gene: TRBJ2-1; abundance: many; v_gene: TRBV6-5; d_gene: .; CDR3aa: CASSYWGEEQFF; CDR3nt: TGTGCCAGCAGTTACTGGGGGGAAGAGCAGTTCTTC
j_gene: TRBJ2-7; abundance: .; v_gene: TRBV11-2; d_gene: .; CDR3aa: CASSLSDREGHYF; CDR3nt: TGTGCCAGCAGCTTATCGGACAGGGAGGGGCACTACTTC
j_gene: TRBJ2-1; abundance: .; v_gene: TRBV13; d_gene: TRBD1; CDR3aa: CASGTGHSNEQFF; CDR3nt: TGTGCCAGCGGGACAGGCCACTCCAATGAGCAGTTCTTC
j_gene: TRBJ1-5; abundance: many; v_gene: TRBV15; d_gene: TRBD1; CDR3aa: CATSREGQGTGWPQHF; CDR3nt: TGTGCCACCAGCAGAGAGGGACAGGGGACCGGGTGGCCCCAGCATTTT
j_gene: TRBJ2-1; abundance: .; v_gene: TRBV6-2/TRBV6-3; d_gene: .; CDR3aa: CASSYRGTNEQFF; CDR3nt: TGTGCCAGCAGTTACAGGGGTACGAATGAGCAGTTCTTC